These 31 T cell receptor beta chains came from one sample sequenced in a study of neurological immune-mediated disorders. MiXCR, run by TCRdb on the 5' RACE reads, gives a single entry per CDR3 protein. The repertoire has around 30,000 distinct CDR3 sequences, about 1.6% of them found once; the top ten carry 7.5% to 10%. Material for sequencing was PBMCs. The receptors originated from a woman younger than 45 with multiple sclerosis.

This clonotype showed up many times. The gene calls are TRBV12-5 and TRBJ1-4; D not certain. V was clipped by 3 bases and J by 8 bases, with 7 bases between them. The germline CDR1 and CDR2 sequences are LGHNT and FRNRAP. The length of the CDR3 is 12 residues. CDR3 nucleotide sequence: TGTGCTAGTGGTTTTTCCCCGGAAAAACTGTTTTTT. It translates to CASGFSPEKLFF.

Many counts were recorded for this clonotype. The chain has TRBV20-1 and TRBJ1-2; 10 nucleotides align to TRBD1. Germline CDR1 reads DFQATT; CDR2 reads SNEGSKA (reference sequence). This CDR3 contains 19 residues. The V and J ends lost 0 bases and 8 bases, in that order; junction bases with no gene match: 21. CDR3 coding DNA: TGCAGTGCTAGAGATCCAAGCCCGCGGGGGACAGGGGCTCAGGGAGGCTACACCTTC. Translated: CSARDPSPRGTGAQGGYTF.

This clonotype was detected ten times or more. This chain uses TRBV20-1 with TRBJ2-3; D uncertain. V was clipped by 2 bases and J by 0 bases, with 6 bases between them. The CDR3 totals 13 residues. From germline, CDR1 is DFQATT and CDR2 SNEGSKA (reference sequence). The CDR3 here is CSARSPSTDTQYF. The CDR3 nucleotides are TGCAGTGCTAGATCCCCAAGCACAGATACGCAGTATTTT.

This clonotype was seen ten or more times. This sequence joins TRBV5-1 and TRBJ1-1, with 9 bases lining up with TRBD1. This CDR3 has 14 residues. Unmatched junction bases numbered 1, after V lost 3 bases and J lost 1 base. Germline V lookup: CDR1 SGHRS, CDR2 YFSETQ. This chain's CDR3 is CASSSTGGNTEAFF. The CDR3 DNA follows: TGCGCCAGCAGCTCGACAGGGGGGAACACTGAAGCTTTCTTT.

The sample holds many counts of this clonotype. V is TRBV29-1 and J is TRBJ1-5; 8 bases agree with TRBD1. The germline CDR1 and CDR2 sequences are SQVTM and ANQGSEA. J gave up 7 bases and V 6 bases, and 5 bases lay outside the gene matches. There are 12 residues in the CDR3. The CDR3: CSVQGAGQPQHF. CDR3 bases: TGCAGCGTGCAGGGGGCTGGGCAGCCCCAGCATTTT.

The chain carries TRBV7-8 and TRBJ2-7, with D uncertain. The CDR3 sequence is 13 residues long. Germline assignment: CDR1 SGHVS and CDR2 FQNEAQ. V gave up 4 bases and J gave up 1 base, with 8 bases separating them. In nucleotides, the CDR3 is TGTGCCAGCAGCTGGGCGAATTCCTACGAGCAGTACTTC. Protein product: CASSWANSYEQYF. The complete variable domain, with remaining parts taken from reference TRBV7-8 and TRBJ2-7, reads GAGVSQSPRYKVAKRGQDVALRCDPISGHVSLFWYQQALGQGPEFLTYFQNEAQLDKSGLPSDRFFAERPEGSVSTLKIQRTQQEDSAVYLCASSWANSYEQYFGPGTRLTVT.

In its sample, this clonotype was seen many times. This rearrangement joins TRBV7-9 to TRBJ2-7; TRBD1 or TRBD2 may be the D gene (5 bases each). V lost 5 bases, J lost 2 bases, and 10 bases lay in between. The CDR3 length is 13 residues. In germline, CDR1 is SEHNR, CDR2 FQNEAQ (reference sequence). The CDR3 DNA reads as TGTGCCAGCAGCCGGGACCACCCCTACGAGCAGTACTTC. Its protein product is CASSRDHPYEQYF.

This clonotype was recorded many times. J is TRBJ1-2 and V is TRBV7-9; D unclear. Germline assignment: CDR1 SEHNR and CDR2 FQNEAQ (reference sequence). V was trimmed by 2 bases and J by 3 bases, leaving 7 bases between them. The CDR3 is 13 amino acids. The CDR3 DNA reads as TGTGCCAGCAGCTTACAACGGGACTATGGCTACACCTTC. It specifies CASSLQRDYGYTF.

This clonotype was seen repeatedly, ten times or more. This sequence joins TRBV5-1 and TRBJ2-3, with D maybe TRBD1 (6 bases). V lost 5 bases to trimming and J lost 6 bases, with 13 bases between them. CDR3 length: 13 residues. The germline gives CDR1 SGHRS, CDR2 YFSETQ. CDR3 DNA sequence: TGCGCCAGCAGTGTGGGGGCCGGCGATACGCAGTATTTT. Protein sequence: CASSVGAGDTQYF. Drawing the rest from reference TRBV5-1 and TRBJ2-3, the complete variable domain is KAGVTQTPRYLIKTRGQQVTLSCSPISGHRSVSWYQQTPGQGLQFLFEYFSETQRNKGNFPGRFSGRQFSNSRSEMNVSTLELGDSALYLCASSVGAGDTQYFGPGTRLTVL.

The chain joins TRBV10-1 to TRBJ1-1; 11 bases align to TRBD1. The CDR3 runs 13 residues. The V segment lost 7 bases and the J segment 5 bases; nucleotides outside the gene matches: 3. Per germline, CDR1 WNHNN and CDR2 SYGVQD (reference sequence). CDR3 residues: CASKGTGGTEAFF. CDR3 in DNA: TGCGCCAGCAAGGGGACAGGGGGTACTGAAGCTTTCTTT.

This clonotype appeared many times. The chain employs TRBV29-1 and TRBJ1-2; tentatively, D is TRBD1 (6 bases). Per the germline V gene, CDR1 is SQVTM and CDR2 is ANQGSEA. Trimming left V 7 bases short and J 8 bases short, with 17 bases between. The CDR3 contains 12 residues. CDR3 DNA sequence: TGCAGCGCAGAAAGCCCAGGGGACGGCTACACCTTC. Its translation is CSAESPGDGYTF.

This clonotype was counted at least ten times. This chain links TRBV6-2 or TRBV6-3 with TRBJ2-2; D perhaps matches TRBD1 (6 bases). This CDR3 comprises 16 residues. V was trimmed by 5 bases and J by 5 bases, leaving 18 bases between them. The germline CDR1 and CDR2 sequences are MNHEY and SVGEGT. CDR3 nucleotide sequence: TGTGCCAGCAGTGAACAACAGGGCGGTAGAACCGGGGAGCTGTTTTTT. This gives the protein CASSEQQGGRTGELFF.

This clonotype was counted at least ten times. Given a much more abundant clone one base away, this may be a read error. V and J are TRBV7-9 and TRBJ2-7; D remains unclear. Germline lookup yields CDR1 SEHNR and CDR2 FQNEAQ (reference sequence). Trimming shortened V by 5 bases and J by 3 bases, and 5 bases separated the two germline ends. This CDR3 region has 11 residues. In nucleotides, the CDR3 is TGTGCCAGCAGCCACCTCTACGAGCAGTACGTC. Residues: CASSHLYEQYV.

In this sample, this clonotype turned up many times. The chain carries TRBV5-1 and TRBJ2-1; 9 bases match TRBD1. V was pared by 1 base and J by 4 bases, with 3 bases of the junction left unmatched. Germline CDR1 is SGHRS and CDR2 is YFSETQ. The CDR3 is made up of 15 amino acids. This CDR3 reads CASSLTGGQYNEQFF. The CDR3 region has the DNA TGCGCCAGCAGCTTGACAGGGGGCCAATACAATGAGCAGTTCTTC.

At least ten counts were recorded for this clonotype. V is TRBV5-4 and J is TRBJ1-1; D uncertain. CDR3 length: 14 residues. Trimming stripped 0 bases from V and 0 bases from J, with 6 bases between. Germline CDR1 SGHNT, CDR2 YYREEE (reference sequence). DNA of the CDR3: TGTGCCAGCAGCTTGGAACCCATGAACACTGAAGCTTTCTTT. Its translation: CASSLEPMNTEAFF.

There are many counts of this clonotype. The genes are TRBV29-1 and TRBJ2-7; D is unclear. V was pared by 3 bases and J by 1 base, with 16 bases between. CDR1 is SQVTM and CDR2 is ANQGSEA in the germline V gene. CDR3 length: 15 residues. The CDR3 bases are TGCAGCGTTGAGACCCCCATCGGTCTTTCCTACGAGCAGTACTTC. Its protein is CSVETPIGLSYEQYF.

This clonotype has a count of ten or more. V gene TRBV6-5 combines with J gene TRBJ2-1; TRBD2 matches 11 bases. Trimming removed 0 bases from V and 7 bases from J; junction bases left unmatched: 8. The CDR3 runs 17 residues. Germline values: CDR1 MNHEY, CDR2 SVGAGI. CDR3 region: CASSYSYRLAGWNEQFF. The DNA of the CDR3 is TGTGCCAGCAGTTACTCCTATAGACTAGCGGGGTGGAATGAGCAGTTCTTC.

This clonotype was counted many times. The CDR3 loop is CASSRARGRLTDTQYF. CDR3 in DNA: TGTGCCAGCAGCCGGGCGCGGGGACGCCTCACAGATACGCAGTATTTT. The rearrangement uses TRBV5-6 and TRBJ2-3; D perhaps matches TRBD2 (6 bases). This CDR3 contains 16 residues. Germline values: CDR1 SGHDT, CDR2 YYEEEE. The V gene lost 4 bases and the J gene lost 2 bases, with 17 bases spanning the gap.

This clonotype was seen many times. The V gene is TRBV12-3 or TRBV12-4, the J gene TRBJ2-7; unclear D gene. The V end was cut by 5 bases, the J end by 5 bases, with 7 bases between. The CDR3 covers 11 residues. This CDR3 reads CASSRRDEQYF. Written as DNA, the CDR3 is TGTGCCAGCAGTCGACGGGACGAGCAGTACTTC.

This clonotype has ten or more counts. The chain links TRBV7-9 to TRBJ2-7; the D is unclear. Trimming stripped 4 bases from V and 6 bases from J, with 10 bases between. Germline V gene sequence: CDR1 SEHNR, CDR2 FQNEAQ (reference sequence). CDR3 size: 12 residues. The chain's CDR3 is CASSSLGREQYF. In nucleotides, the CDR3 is TGTGCCAGCAGCTCGTTAGGGCGCGAGCAGTACTTC.

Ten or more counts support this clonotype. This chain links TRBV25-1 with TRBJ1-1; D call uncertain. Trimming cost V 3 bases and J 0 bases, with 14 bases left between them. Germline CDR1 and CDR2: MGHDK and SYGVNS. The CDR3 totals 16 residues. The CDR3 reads CASSDRLLSVNTEAFF. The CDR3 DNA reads TGTGCCAGCAGTGACCGCCTTCTTTCGGTGAACACTGAAGCTTTCTTT.

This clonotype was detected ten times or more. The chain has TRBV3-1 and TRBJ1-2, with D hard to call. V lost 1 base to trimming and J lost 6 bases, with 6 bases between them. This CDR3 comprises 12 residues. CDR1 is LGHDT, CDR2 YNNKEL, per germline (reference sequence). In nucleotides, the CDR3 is TGTGCCAGCAGCCAAGGAATCGATGGCTACACCTTC. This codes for CASSQGIDGYTF.

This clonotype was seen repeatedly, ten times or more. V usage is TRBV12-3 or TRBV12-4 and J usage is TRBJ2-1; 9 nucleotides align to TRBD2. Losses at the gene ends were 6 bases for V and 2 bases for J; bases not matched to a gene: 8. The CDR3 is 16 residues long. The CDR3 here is CASSPGGGGAYNEQFF. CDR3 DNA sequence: TGTGCCAGCAGCCCCGGAGGCGGGGGGGCCTACAATGAGCAGTTCTTC.

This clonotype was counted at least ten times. The CDR3 loop is CASGLFRDSNQPQHF. The CDR3 DNA follows: TGTGCTAGTGGTTTGTTCCGGGATAGCAATCAGCCCCAGCATTTT. The rearrangement uses TRBV12-5 and TRBJ1-5; D not certain. Germline CDR1 and CDR2: LGHNT and FRNRAP. The CDR3 runs 15 residues. The V and J ends lost 2 bases and 0 bases respectively, with 8 bases between them.

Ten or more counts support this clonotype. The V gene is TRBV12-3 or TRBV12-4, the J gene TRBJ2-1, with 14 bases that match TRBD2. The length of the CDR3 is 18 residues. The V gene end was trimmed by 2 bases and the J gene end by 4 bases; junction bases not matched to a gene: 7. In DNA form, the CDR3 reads TGTGCCAGCAGTTTACGCGGACTAGCGGGGGGACTATACAATGAGCAGTTCTTC. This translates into CASSLRGLAGGLYNEQFF.

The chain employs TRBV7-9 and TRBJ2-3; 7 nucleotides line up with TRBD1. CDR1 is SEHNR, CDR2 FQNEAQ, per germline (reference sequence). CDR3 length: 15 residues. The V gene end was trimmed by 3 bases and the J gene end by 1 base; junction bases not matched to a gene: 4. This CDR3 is CASSFKGQGTDTQYF. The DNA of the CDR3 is TGTGCCAGCAGCTTTAAAGGACAGGGCACAGATACGCAGTATTTT. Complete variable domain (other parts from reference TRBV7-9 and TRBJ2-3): DTGVSQNPRHKITKRGQNVTFRCDPISEHNRLYWYRQTLGQGPEFLTYFQNEAQLEKSRLLSDRFSAERPKGSFSTLEIQRTEQGDSAMYLCASSFKGQGTDTQYFGPGTRLTVL.

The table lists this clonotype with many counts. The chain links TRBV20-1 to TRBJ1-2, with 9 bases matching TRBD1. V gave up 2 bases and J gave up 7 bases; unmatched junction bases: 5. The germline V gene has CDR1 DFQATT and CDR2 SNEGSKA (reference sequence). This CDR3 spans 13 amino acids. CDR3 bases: TGCAGTGCTAGAAACAGGGGGCTCTTTGGCTACACCTTC. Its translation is CSARNRGLFGYTF.

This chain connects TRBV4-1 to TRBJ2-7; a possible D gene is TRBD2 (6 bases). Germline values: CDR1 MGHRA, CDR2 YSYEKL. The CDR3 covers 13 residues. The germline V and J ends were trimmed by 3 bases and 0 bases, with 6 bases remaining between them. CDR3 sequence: CASSQTSSYEQYF. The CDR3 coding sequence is TGCGCCAGCAGCCAGACTAGCTCCTACGAGCAGTACTTC.

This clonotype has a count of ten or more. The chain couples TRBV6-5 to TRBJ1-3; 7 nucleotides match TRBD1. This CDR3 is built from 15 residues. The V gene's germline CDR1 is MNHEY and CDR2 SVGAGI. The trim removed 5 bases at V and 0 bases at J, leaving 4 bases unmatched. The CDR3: CASSRTGGSGNTIYF. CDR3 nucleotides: TGTGCCAGCAGTCGGACAGGCGGCTCTGGAAACACCATATATTTT.

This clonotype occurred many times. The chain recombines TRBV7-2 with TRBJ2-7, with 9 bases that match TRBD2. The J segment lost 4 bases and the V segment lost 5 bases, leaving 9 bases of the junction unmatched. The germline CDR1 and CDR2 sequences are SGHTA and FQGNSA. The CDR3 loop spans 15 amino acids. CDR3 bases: TGTGCCAGCAGCCAAGCCGGGACTAGCCAATACGAGCAGTACTTC. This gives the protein CASSQAGTSQYEQYF.

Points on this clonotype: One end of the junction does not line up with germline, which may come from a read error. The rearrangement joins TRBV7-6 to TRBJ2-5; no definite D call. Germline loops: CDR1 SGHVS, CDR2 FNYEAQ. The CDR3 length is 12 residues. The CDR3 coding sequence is TGTGACAGCAGCAGCCTCCGGGAGACCCAGTACTTC. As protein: CDSSSLRETQYF. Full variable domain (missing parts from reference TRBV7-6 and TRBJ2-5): GAGVSQSPRYKVTKRGQDVALRCDPISGHVSLYWYRQALGQGPEFLTYFNYEAQQDKSGLPNDRFSAERPEGSISTLTIQRTEQRDSAMYRCDSSSLRETQYFGPGTRLLVL.